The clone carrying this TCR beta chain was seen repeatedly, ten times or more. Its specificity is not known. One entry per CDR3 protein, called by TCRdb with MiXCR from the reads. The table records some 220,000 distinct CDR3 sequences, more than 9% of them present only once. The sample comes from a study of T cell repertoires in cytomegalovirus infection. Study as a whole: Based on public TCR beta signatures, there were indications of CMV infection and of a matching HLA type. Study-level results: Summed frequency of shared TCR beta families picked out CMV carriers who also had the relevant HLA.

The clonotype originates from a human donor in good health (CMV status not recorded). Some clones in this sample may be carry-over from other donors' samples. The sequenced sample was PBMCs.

The CDR3 bases are TGTGCCAGCAGCTCGACCGGGACTCGAACAGCTAGCACAGATACGCAGTATTTT. Translated, it gives CASSSTGTRTASTDTQYF. The rearrangement joins TRBV7-9 to TRBJ2-3; tentative D call: TRBD2 (6 bases). The V end was cut by 4 bases, the J end by 0 bases, with 20 bases between. The CDR3 has 18 residues. CDR1 SEHNR and CDR2 FQNEAQ come from the germline V gene (reference sequence).